Shown below are 7 T cell receptor beta chains from a single sample sequenced in a study of cytomegalovirus exposure and HLA in healthy donors. PCR used 60 Vbeta primers and 13 Jbeta primers. Produced via immunoSEQ multiplex PCR; TCRdb's table is partial and in-frame only. The sample contains fewer than 200,000 clones, around three quarters of which appear only once. Input material: PBMCs. Receptor source: a middle-aged man in good health and CMV-seronegative.

The chain is built from TRBV12-5 and TRBJ2-3; D is ambiguous. The V end was cut by 7 bases, the J end by 1 base, with 9 bases between. This CDR3 has 13 amino acids. The germline gives CDR1 LGHNT, CDR2 FRNRAP. CDR3 nucleotides: TGTGCTAGTGCCCAGGTTGGCACAGATACGCAGTATTTT. This codes for CASAQVGTDTQYF.

The CDR3 here is CASSLALTGGNTEAFF. In nucleotides, the CDR3 is TGTGCCAGCAGTCTCGCCTTGACAGGGGGGAACACTGAAGCTTTCTTT. This chain joins TRBV27 and TRBJ1-1; 9 bases fit TRBD1. This CDR3 region has 16 residues. CDR1 is MNHEY, CDR2 SMNVEV, per germline (reference sequence). Trimming at V came to 5 bases and at J to 1 base, leaving 8 bases not matched to a gene.

This rearrangement joins TRBV13 to TRBJ2-7, with 8 bases lining up with TRBD1. The CDR3 is 15 amino acids. Trimming at V came to 5 bases and at J to 4 bases, leaving 10 bases not matched to a gene. Per germline, CDR1 PRHDT and CDR2 FYEKMQ (reference sequence). The CDR3: CASSVTADREYEQYF. CDR3 in DNA: TGTGCCAGCAGCGTTACCGCGGACAGGGAGTACGAGCAGTACTTC.

This sequence joins TRBV6-1 and TRBJ2-7; 7 bases match TRBD1. From germline, CDR1 is MNHNS and CDR2 SASEGT. This CDR3 comprises 13 residues. The ends lost 10 bases at V and 3 bases at J; junction bases unmatched: 9. The CDR3 DNA sequence: TGTGCCACCCGAGGACAGGCCCTCTACGAGCAGTACTTC. It codes for CATRGQALYEQYF.

The chain uses TRBV10-1 and TRBJ1-2, with no clear D. Germline V gives CDR1 WNHNN, CDR2 SYGVQD (reference sequence). The CDR3 runs 13 residues. V lost 2 bases and J 3 bases, leaving 7 bases between the germline ends. CDR3 protein: CASSESGYYGYTF. The CDR3 region has the DNA TGCGCCAGCAGTGAGAGCGGCTACTATGGCTACACCTTC.

This chain connects TRBV5-8 to TRBJ1-1; maybe TRBD1 (5 bases). V lost 5 bases to trimming and J lost 0 bases, with 11 bases between them. Germline CDR1 SGHTS, CDR2 YDEGEE. The CDR3 has 14 amino acids. The CDR3 DNA reads as TGTGCCAGCAGGTTCGGGGGGTTGAACACTGAAGCTTTCTTT. Its protein product is CASRFGGLNTEAFF.

J is TRBJ2-2 and V is TRBV6-6, with 9 nucleotides matching TRBD1. This CDR3 comprises 15 residues. Germline V gene data show CDR1 as MNHNY and CDR2 as SVGAGI (reference sequence). After removal of 5 bases from V and 6 bases from J, the junction contained 7 bases not matched to a gene. The CDR3 DNA sequence: TGTGCCAGCAGTCGGGGACAGGGAAGGTCCGGGGAGCTGTTTTTT. Its translation: CASSRGQGRSGELFF.